The 19 T cell receptor beta chains given below trace back to one sample, sequenced in a study of shared clonotypes between healthy human individuals. Only in-frame clones appear in the TCRdb table, and some are missing; sequencing was by immunoSEQ multiplex PCR. The table shows more than 450,000 clones, with 79% occurring only once. Material: PBMCs. The receptors were gathered from a woman aged 40-49 years in good health. Some clones in this sample may be carry-over from other donors' samples.

This sequence joins TRBV6-1 and TRBJ1-3; no definite D call. Trimming removed 1 base at V and 0 bases at J, with 7 bases between. The CDR3 is 15 residues long. CDR1 and CDR2 (germline): MNHNS, SASEGT. CDR3 sequence (DNA): TGTGCCAGCAGTGAAGTCGGGAACTCTGGAAACACCATATATTTT. Translation: CASSEVGNSGNTIYF.

The DNA for the CDR3 is TGCAGCGTTCACGGATACACTGAAGCTTTCTTT. Translation gives CSVHGYTEAFF. The chain combines TRBV29-1 with TRBJ1-1; D not resolved. Germline assignment: CDR1 SQVTM and CDR2 ANQGSEA. This CDR3 is built from 11 residues. V dropped 5 bases and J dropped 3 bases, with 7 bases sitting between them.

The rearrangement joins TRBV4-3 to TRBJ2-5; perhaps TRBD1 as D (5 bases). Near its end, the DNA agrees better with TRBJ2-7, so the J call may be wrong. There are 13 residues in the CDR3. The V gene's germline CDR1 is LGHNA and CDR2 YSLEER. CDR3: CASSQDWGVEQYF. The CDR3 bases are TGCGCCAGCAGCCAAGATTGGGGCGTCGAGCAGTACTTC.

This clone was found a few times. This chain joins TRBV30 and TRBJ2-3; TRBD1 is a possible D gene (5 bases). Germline V CDR1 and CDR2: GTSNPN, SVGIG (reference sequence). Trimming removed 0 bases from V and 0 bases from J, with 25 bases in between. This CDR3 comprises 20 residues. Here the CDR3 DNA reads TGTGCCTGGAGTGTACCGCAGGGATGGCGTTTTGGATCTAGCACAGATACGCAGTATTTT. Its translation is CAWSVPQGWRFGSSTDTQYF.

This clone has only one observation. The rearrangement uses TRBV27 and TRBJ2-1, with D possibly being TRBD1 (5 bases). Looked up from germline, CDR1 is MNHEY and CDR2 is SMNVEV (reference sequence). There are 15 residues in the CDR3. Trimming shortened V by 5 bases and J by 0 bases, and 11 bases separated the two germline ends. This chain's CDR3 is CASSPQGFSYNEQFF. Here the CDR3 DNA reads TGTGCCAGCAGTCCCCAGGGCTTCTCCTACAATGAGCAGTTCTTC.

The V and J genes are TRBV29-1 and TRBJ2-5; possibly TRBD1 for D (5 bases). The germline V and J ends were trimmed by 3 bases and 5 bases, with 19 bases remaining between them. The V gene's germline CDR1 is SQVTM and CDR2 ANQGSEA. The CDR3 is 15 amino acids. CDR3 bases: TGCAGCGTTGATTCTTGGGGCCAGGGCGCGGAGACCCAGTACTTC. Its protein product is CSVDSWGQGAETQYF.

In regard to this clone: Within the sample, other DNA sequences also encode this same CDR3. The CDR3 reads CASSFSRDTGELFF. The CDR3 nucleotides read TGTGCCAGCAGCTTTAGCCGGGACACCGGGGAGCTGTTTTTT. The genes are TRBV7-3 and TRBJ2-2, with D unresolved. In germline, CDR1 is SGHTA, CDR2 FQGTGA. The CDR3 spans 14 residues. Trimming took 3 bases from V and 3 from J, leaving 8 bases between them.

This chain connects TRBV7-8 to TRBJ2-5; D might be TRBD2 (6 bases). The germline V and J ends were trimmed by 1 base and 5 bases, with 11 bases remaining between them. CDR1 is SGHVS, CDR2 FQNEAQ, per germline. CDR3 length: 14 residues. CDR3 coding DNA: TGTGCCAGCAGCTTAGTTGGGGGGATGGAGACCCAGTACTTC. Protein sequence: CASSLVGGMETQYF. The full variable domain, in which reference TRBV7-8 and TRBJ2-5 provide the parts outside the CDR3, is GAGVSQSPRYKVAKRGQDVALRCDPISGHVSLFWYQQALGQGPEFLTYFQNEAQLDKSGLPSDRFFAERPEGSVSTLKIQRTQQEDSAVYLCASSLVGGMETQYFGPGTRLLVL.

The V gene is TRBV19, the J gene TRBJ2-2, with 7 nucleotides matching TRBD2. The germline gives CDR1 LNHDA, CDR2 SQIVND (reference sequence). Losses at the gene ends were 1 base for V and 1 base for J; bases not matched to a gene: 3. This CDR3 is 16 amino acids long. The CDR3 is CASSIGLAENTGELFF. CDR3 DNA sequence: TGTGCCAGTAGTATAGGCCTAGCGGAGAACACCGGGGAGCTGTTTTTT.

V and J are TRBV9 and TRBJ2-3; D ambiguous. The CDR3 sequence is 13 residues long. The V and J ends lost 2 bases and 5 bases respectively, with 9 bases between them. Per the germline V gene, CDR1 is SGDLS and CDR2 is YYNGEE. Here the CDR3 reads CASSVHIGDTQYF. CDR3 in DNA: TGTGCCAGCAGCGTTCACATAGGAGATACGCAGTATTTT.

In this sample, this clone turned up a few times. The chain links TRBV6-1 to TRBJ2-5, with D perhaps matching TRBD2 (6 bases). The V end was cut by 1 base, the J end by 2 bases, with 11 bases between. CDR1 and CDR2 (germline): MNHNS, SASEGT. This CDR3 has 15 amino acids. CDR3 sequence: CASSEVRGTQETQYF. The CDR3, as DNA: TGTGCCAGCAGTGAAGTGCGCGGGACGCAAGAGACCCAGTACTTC.

The V gene is TRBV19, the J gene TRBJ1-5, with 7 bases identical to TRBD1. J lost 0 bases, V lost 1 base, and 3 bases had no gene match. The CDR3 is made up of 16 amino acids. Germline CDR1 is LNHDA and CDR2 is SQIVND (reference sequence). Here the CDR3 DNA reads TGTGCCAGTAGTATAGTCAGGACAGGTAGCAATCAGCCCCAGCATTTT. Translating it yields CASSIVRTGSNQPQHF.

This sequence joins TRBV29-1 and TRBJ2-2, with D possibly TRBD2 on 5 matching bases. The CDR3 has 14 amino acids. The germline V and J ends were trimmed by 5 bases and 1 base, with 11 bases remaining between them. Germline CDR1 and CDR2: SQVTM and ANQGSEA. In nucleotides, the CDR3 is TGCAGCGTTTTCCCCGGGATGAACACCGGGGAGCTGTTTTTT. Translated, it gives CSVFPGMNTGELFF.

The chain carries TRBV5-4 and TRBJ2-3, with TRBD2 matching over 14 bases. V lost 4 bases, J lost 6 bases, and 4 bases stayed unmatched. The CDR3 has 15 residues. Germline CDR1 and CDR2: SGHNT and YYREEE (reference sequence). The CDR3 DNA reads TGTGCCAGCAGCCTCAGACTAGCGGGGGGGGATACGCAGTATTTT. Its protein is CASSLRLAGGDTQYF.

The rearrangement uses TRBV5-1 and TRBJ2-5; TRBD1 or TRBD2 may be the D gene (6 bases each). CDR3 length: 14 residues. Trimming took 3 bases from V and 2 from J, leaving 11 bases between them. Germline V CDR1 and CDR2: SGHRS, YFSETQ. The CDR3: CASSSGGGQETQYF. The DNA of the CDR3 is TGCGCCAGCAGCTCCGGGGGCGGGCAAGAGACCCAGTACTTC. The whole variable domain, filled in from reference TRBV5-1 and TRBJ2-5, reads KAGVTQTPRYLIKTRGQQVTLSCSPISGHRSVSWYQQTPGQGLQFLFEYFSETQRNKGNFPGRFSGRQFSNSRSEMNVSTLELGDSALYLCASSSGGGQETQYFGPGTRLLVL.

V usage is TRBV5-4 and J usage is TRBJ2-3; D unclear. Germline V gene sequence: CDR1 SGHNT, CDR2 YYREEE (reference sequence). The CDR3 is 16 amino acids. V shed 4 bases and J shed 4 bases, with 19 bases lying between them. The CDR3 DNA reads as TGTGCCAGCAGCCAACTGGGCTGGTCGGCCCCAGATACGCAGTATTTT. This codes for CASSQLGWSAPDTQYF. The variable domain in full, completed from reference TRBV5-4 and TRBJ2-3, reads ETGVTQSPTHLIKTRGQQVTLRCSSQSGHNTVSWYQQALGQGPQFIFQYYREEENGRGNFPPRFSGLQFPNYSSELNVNALELDDSALYLCASSQLGWSAPDTQYFGPGTRLTVL.

This sequence joins TRBV7-9 and TRBJ1-4; D not resolved. There are 14 residues in the CDR3. The germline gives CDR1 SEHNR, CDR2 FQNEAQ (reference sequence). Trimming took off 2 bases at V and 4 bases at J, with 8 bases between the two ends. The CDR3, as DNA: TGTGCCAGCAGCTTATTGGGGATTAATGAAAAACTGTTTTTT. Encoded protein: CASSLLGINEKLFF.

The table lists this clone with a few counts. The chain links TRBV18 to TRBJ2-2; 9 nucleotides agree with TRBD1. This CDR3 region has 16 residues. From germline, CDR1 is KGHSH and CDR2 LQKENI. Trimming at V came to 4 bases and at J to 0 bases, leaving 3 bases not matched to a gene. CDR3 in DNA: TGTGCCAGCTCACAACGACAGGGGGCGAACACCGGGGAGCTGTTTTTT. This translates into CASSQRQGANTGELFF.

The chain couples TRBV2 to TRBJ2-5; D not resolved. The CDR3 contains 14 residues. Per the germline V gene, CDR1 is SNHLY and CDR2 is FYNNEI. V lost 7 bases and J lost 5, with 17 bases in between. The CDR3 bases are TGTGCCAGCACCGAGACGACCAGTCGGGAGACCCAGTACTTC. It yields the protein CASTETTSRETQYF. The full variable domain, completed using reference TRBV2 and TRBJ2-5, is EPEVTQTPSHQVTQMGQEVILRCVPISNHLYFYWYRQILGQKVEFLVSFYNNEISEKSEIFDDQFSVERPDGSNFTLKIRSTKLEDSAMYFCASTETTSRETQYFGPGTRLLVL.